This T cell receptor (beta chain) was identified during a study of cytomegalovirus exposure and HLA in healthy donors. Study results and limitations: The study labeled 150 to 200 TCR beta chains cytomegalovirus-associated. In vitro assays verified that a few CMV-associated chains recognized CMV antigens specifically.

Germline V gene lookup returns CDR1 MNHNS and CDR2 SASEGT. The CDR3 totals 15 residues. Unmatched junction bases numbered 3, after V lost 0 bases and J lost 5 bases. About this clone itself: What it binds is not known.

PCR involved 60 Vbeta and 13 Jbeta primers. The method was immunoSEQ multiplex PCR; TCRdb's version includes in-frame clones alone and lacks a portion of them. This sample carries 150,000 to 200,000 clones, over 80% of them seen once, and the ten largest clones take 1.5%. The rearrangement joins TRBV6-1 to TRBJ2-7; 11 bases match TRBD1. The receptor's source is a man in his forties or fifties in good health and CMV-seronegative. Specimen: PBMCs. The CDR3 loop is CASSEAGTGGNEQYF. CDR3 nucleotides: TGTGCCAGCAGTGAAGCCGGGACAGGGGGGAACGAGCAGTACTTC.